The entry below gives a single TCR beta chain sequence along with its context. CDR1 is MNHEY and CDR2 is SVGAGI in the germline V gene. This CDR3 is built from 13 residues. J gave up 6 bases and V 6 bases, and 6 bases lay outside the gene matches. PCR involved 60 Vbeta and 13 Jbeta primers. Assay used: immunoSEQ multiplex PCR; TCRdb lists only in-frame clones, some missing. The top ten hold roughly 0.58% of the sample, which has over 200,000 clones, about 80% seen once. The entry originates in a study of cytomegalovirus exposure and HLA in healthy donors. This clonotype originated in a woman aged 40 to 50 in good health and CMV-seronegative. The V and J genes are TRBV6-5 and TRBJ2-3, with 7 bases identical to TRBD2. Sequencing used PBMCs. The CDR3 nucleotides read TGTGCCAGCAGCCAATACGGGAGGGATACGCAGTATTTT. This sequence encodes CASSQYGRDTQYF.